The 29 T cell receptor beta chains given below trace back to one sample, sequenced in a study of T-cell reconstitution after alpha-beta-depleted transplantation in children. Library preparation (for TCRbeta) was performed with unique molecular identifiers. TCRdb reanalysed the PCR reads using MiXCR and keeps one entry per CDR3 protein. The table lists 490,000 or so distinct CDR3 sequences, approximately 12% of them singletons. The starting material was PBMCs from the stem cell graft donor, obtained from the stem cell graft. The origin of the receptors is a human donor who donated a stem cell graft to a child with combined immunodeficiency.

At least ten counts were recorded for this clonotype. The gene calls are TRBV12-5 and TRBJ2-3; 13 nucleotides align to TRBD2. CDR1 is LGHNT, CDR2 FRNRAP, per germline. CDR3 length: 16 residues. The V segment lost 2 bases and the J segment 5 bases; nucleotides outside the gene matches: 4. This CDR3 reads CASGLFRLAGGDTQYF. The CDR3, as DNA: TGTGCTAGTGGTTTGTTTCGACTAGCGGGAGGAGATACGCAGTATTTT.

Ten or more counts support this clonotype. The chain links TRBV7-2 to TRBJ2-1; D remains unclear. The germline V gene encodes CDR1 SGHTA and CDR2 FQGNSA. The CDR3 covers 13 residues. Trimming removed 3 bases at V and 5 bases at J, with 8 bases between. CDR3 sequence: CASSFQADNEQFF. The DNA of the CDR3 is TGTGCCAGCAGCTTCCAGGCTGACAATGAGCAGTTCTTC. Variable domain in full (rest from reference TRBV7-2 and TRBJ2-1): GAGVSQSPSNKVTEKGKDVELRCDPISGHTALYWYRQSLGQGLEFLIYFQGNSAPDKSGLPSDRFSAERTGGSVSTLTIQRTQQEDSAVYLCASSFQADNEQFFGPGTRLTVL.

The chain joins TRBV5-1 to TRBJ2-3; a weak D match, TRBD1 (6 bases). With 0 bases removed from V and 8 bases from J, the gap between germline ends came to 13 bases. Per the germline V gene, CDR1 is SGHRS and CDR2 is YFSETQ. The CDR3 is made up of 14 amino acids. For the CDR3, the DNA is TGCGCCAGCAGCTTGGAAGGGAAAGGGGGTACGCAGTATTTT. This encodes CASSLEGKGGTQYF.

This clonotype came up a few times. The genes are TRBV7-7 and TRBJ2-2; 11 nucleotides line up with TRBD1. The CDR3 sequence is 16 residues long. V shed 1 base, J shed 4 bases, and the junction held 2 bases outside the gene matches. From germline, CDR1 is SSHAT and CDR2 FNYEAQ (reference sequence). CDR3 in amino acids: CASSLGTGGVTGELFF. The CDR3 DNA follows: TGTGCCAGCAGCTTAGGGACAGGGGGCGTCACCGGGGAGCTGTTTTTT. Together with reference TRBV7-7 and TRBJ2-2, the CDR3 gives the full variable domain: GAGVSQSPRYKVTKRGQDVTLRCDPISSHATLYWYQQALGQGPEFLTYFNYEAQPDKSGLPSDRFSAERPEGSISTLTIQRTEQRDSAMYRCASSLGTGGVTGELFFGEGSRLTVL.

CDR3 protein: CAWSVRGRGDGYTF. CDR3 in DNA: TGTGCCTGGAGTGTCCGTGGGAGGGGGGATGGCTACACCTTC. The chain couples TRBV30 to TRBJ1-2; the D gene is possibly TRBD1 (6 bases). This CDR3 is 14 amino acids long. The germline V gene encodes CDR1 GTSNPN and CDR2 SVGIG (reference sequence). The V end lost 0 bases, the J end lost 6 bases, and 14 bases lay between the germline ends.

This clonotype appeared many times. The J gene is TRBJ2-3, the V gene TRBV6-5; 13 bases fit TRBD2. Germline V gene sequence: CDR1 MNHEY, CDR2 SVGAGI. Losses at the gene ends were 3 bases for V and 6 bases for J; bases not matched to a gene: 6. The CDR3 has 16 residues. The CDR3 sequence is CASSYTSGRGGDTQYF. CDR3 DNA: TGTGCCAGCAGTTATACTAGCGGGAGGGGAGGGGATACGCAGTATTTT.

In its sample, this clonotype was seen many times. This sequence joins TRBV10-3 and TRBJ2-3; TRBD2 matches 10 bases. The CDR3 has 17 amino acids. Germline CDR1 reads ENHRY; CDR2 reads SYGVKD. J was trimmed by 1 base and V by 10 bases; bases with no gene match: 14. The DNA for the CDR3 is TGTGCCACTTTGACAGACCCCGGGACTAGCGGCACAGATACGCAGTATTTT. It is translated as CATLTDPGTSGTDTQYF.

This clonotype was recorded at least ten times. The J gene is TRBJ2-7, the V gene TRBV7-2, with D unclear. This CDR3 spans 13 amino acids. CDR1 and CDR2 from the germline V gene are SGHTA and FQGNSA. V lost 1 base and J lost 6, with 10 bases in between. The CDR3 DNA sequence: TGTGCCAGCAGCTTAGAATTAGTTTTCGAGCAGTACTTC. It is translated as CASSLELVFEQYF.

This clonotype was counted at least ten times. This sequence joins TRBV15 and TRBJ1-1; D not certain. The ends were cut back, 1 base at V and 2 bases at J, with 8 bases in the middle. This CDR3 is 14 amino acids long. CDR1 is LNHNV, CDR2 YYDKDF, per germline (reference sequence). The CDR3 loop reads CATSRVDPNTEAFF. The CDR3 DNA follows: TGTGCCACCAGCAGAGTTGACCCCAACACTGAAGCTTTCTTT.

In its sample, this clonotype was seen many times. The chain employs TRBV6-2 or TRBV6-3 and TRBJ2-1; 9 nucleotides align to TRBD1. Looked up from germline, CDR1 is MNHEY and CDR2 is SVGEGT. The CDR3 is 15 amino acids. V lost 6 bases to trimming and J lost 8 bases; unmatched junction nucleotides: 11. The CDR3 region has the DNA TGTGCCAGCAGCCACCGGGACAGGGTTAATCATGAGCAGTTCTTC. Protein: CASSHRDRVNHEQFF.

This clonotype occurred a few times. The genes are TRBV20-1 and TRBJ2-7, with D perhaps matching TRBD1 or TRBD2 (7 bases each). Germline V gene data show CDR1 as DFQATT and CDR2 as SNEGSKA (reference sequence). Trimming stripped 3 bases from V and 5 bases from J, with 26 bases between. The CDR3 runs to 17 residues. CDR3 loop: CSARTPAGGARIHEQYF. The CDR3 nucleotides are TGCAGTGCTAGGACTCCGGCAGGGGGGGCCCGGATCCACGAGCAGTACTTC.

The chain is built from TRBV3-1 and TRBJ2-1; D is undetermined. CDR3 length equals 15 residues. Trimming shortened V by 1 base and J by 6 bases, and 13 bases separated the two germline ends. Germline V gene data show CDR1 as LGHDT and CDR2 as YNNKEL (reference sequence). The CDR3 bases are TGTGCCAGCAGCCAAGGACCTAGGGCGCGCAATGAGCAGTTCTTC. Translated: CASSQGPRARNEQFF.

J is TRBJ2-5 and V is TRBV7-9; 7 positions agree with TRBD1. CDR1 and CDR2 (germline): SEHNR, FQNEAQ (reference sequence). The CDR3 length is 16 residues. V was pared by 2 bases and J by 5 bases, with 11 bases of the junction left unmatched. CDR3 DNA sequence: TGTGCCAGCAGCTTAACCAGCATTAGGGGGCGGGAGACCCAGTACTTC. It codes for CASSLTSIRGRETQYF.

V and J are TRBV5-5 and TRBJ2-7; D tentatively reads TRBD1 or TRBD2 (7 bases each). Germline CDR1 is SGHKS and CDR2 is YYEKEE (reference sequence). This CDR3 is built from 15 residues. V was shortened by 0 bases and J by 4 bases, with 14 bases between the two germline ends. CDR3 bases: TGTGCCAGCAGCTTGGTTCCAGGGGGGGGATACGAGCAGTACTTC. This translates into CASSLVPGGGYEQYF.

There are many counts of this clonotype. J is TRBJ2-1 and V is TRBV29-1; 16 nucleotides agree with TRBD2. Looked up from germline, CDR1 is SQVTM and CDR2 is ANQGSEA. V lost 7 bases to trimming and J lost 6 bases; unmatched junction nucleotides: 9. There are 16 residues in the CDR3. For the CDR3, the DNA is TGCAGCGGGGGTCCCGGGACTAGCGGGAGGGGCAATGAGCAGTTCTTC. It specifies CSGGPGTSGRGNEQFF.

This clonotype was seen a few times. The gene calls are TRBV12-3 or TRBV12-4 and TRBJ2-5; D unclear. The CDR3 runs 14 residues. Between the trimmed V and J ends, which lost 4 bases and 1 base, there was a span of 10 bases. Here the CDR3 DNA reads TGTGCCAGCAGTTCTACAGCCTCCCAAGAGACCCAGTACTTC. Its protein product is CASSSTASQETQYF.

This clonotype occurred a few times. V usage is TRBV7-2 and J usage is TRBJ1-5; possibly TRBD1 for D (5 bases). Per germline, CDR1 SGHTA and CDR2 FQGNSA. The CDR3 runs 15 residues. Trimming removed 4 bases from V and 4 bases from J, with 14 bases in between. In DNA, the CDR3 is TGTGCCAGCAGCTCTGTAAGCAGGGTGAATCAGCCCCAGCATTTT. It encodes CASSSVSRVNQPQHF.

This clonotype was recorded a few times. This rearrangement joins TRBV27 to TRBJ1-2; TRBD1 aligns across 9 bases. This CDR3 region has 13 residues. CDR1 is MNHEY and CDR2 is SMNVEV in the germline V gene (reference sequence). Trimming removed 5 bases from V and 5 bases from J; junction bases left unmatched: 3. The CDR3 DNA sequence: TGTGCCAGCAGTCACGGGACAGGGTATGGCTACACCTTC. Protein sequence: CASSHGTGYGYTF.

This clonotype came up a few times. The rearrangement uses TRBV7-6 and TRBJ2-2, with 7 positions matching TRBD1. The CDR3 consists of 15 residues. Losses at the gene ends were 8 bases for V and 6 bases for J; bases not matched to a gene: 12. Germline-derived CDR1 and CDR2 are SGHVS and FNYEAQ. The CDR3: CASSSGQLSSGELFF. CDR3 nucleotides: TGTGCCAGCTCATCGGGACAGCTTAGCTCCGGGGAGCTGTTTTTT. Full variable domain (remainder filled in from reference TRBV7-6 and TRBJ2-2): GAGVSQSPRYKVTKRGQDVALRCDPISGHVSLYWYRQALGQGPEFLTYFNYEAQQDKSGLPNDRFSAERPEGSISTLTIQRTEQRDSAMYRCASSSGQLSSGELFFGEGSRLTVL.

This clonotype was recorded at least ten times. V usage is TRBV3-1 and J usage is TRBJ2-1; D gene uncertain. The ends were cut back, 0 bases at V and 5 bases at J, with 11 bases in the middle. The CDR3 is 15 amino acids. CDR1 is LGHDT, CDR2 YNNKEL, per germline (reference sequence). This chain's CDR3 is CASSQDWKPNNEQFF. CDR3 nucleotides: TGTGCCAGCAGCCAAGACTGGAAACCCAACAATGAGCAGTTCTTC.

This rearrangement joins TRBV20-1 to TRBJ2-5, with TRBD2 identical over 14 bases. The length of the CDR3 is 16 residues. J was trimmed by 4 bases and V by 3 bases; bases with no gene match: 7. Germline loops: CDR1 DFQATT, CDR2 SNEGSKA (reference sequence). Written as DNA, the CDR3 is TGCAGTGCTAGTCGTCCGACTAGCGGGGGGGCAGAGACCCAGTACTTC. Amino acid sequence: CSASRPTSGGAETQYF.

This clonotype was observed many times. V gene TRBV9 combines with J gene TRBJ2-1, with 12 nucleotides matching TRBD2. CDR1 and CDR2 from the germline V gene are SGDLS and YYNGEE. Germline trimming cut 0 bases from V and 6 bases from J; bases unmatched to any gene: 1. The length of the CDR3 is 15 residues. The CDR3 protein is CASSVGLAGANEQFF. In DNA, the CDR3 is TGTGCCAGCAGCGTAGGACTAGCGGGAGCCAATGAGCAGTTCTTC.

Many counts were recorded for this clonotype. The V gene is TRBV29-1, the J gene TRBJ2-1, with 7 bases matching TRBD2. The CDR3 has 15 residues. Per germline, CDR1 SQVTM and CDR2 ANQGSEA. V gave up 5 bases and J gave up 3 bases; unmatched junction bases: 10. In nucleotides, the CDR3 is TGCAGCGTTTTGATCGGGGAGGGTTTCTACAATGAGCAGTTCTTC. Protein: CSVLIGEGFYNEQFF.

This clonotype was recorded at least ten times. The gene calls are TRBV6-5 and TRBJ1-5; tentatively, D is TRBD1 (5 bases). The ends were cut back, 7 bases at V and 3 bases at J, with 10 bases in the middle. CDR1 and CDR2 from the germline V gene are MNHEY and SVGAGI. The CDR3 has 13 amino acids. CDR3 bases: TGTGCCAGCACGGAACAGGTCAATCAGCCCCAGCATTTT. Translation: CASTEQVNQPQHF.

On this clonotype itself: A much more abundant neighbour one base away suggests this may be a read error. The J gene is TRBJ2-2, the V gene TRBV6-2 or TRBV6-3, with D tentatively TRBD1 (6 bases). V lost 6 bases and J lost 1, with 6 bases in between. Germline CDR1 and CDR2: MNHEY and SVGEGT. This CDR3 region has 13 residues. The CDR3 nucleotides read TGTGCCAGCAGGGACAGGAACACCGGGGAGCTGTTTTTT. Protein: CASRDRNTGELFF.

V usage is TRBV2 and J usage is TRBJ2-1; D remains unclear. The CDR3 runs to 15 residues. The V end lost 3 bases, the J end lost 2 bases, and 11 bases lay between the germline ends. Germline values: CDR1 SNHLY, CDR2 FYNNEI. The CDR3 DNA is TGTGCCAGCAGTGATCATGGGCGCCCCTACAATGAGCAGTTCTTC. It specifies CASSDHGRPYNEQFF.

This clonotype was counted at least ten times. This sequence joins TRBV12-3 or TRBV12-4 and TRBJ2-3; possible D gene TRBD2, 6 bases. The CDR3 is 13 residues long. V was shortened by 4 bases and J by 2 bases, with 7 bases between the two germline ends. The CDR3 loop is CASSWGDTDTQYF. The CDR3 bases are TGTGCCAGCAGTTGGGGGGACACAGATACGCAGTATTTT.

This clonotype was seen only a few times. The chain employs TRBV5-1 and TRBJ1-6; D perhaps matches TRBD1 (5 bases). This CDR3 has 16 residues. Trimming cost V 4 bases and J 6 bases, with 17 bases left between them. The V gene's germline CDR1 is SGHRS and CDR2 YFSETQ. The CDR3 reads CASSLLPRDPNSPLHF. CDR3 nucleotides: TGCGCCAGCAGCCTCTTACCCCGGGACCCTAATTCACCCCTCCACTTT.

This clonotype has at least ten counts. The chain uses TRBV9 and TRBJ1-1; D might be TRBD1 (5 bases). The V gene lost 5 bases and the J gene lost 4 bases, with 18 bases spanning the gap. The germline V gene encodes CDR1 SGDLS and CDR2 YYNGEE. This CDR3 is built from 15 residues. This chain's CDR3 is CASSTLAGGGTEAFF. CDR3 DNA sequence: TGTGCCAGCAGTACCCTGGCGGGGGGTGGCACTGAAGCTTTCTTT.